This is a list of T cell receptor beta chains from one sample in a study of blood T cell repertoires in COVID-19. Libraries were prepared by immunoSEQ multiplex PCR; TCRdb keeps only in-frame clonotypes and omits some of them. The table has 150,000 to 200,000 clones, 86% seen once; the top ten hold about 10%. The sequencing input was peripheral blood. The receptors derive from a woman aged 60-75 years with COVID-19, enrolled during active disease. Both conserved end residues are part of each CDR3. Some rows have no size entry. The others give once, few or many, or a class for an expanded clone.

V gene	clone size	J gene	CDR3 protein
TRBV3-1/TRBV3-2	NA	TRBJ2-7	CASSPASGSYEQYF
TRBV7-2	NA	TRBJ2-3	CASSPTSGRFDTQYF
TRBV25-1	NA	TRBJ1-3	CASSGTGVGNTIYF
TRBV25-1	NA	TRBJ1-4	CASSDRGWEKLFF
TRBV7-2	once	TRBJ2-1	CASSLEWGRDNNEQFF
TRBV11-3	NA	TRBJ1-1	CASSLGGNTEAFF
TRBV6-5	NA	TRBJ2-5	CAAGRQETQYF
TRBV19	NA	TRBJ1-5	CASSPGRDYRPQHF
TRBV13	NA	TRBJ1-3	CASSSDRNTIYF
TRBV21-1	NA	TRBJ1-2	CASSKGGNYGYTF
TRBV11-3	NA	TRBJ2-2	CASSQGGYTGELFF
TRBV30	NA	TRBJ1-2	CAWSRGQGGGYTF
TRBV30	NA	TRBJ1-2	CAWVPGSNYGYTF
TRBV11-1	once	TRBJ2-1	CASSLQGNEQFF
TRBV7-3	NA	TRBJ2-2	CASSLLPGSTGELFF
TRBV4-2	NA	TRBJ2-5	CASSQAGQGIETQYF
TRBV7-2	NA	TRBJ2-7	CASSLAGTSGRHKEQYF
TRBV19	NA	TRBJ2-1	CATEFSGSWVSYNEQFF
TRBV4-3	NA	TRBJ1-1	CASSRYLRENTEAFF
TRBV7-8	NA	TRBJ1-2	CASSLGTGGGGYTF
TRBV19	NA	TRBJ1-1	CASSIYGQGAGNTEAFF
TRBV18	NA	TRBJ1-1	CASSTSTGGWTEAFF
TRBV6-2/TRBV6-3	once	TRBJ2-7	CASSRTGDHEQYF
TRBV30	once	TRBJ2-1	CAVDRGGYNEQFF
TRBV6-2/TRBV6-3	NA	TRBJ2-7	CASSYAGNRYEQYF
TRBV6-2/TRBV6-3	NA	TRBJ2-7	CASSPLGGTGLPPGEQYF
TRBV6-2/TRBV6-3	NA	TRBJ1-2	CASSLTGDFYGYTF
TRBV5-1	few	TRBJ2-7	CASSFILNGLPYEQYF
TRBV5-4	few	TRBJ2-2	CASSLGRANTGELFF
TRBV12-3/TRBV12-4	NA	TRBJ1-2	CASSLGQAYGYTF
TRBV6-5	NA	TRBJ1-2	CASRRDSSRYGYTF
TRBV19	NA	TRBJ1-2	CASSPRTGGNYGYTF
TRBV6-5	NA	TRBJ2-3	CASRGLVWADTQYF
TRBV15	NA	TRBJ2-1	CATSRDPASGRYNEQFF
TRBV23-1	NA	TRBJ1-1	CASSLVQGRTEAFF
TRBV5-6	NA	TRBJ2-7	CASSLGTGVYEQYF
TRBV6-5	NA	TRBJ2-2	CASSYSGTGVFGELFF
TRBV19	once	TRBJ2-3	CASRDSRGRDTQYF
TRBV3-1/TRBV3-2	NA	TRBJ2-2	CASSQESSRGTGELFF
TRBV27	once	TRBJ1-6	CASSLDRGPSPLHF
TRBV10-3	NA	TRBJ1-2	CAISGQGADYGYTF
TRBV27	few	TRBJ2-7	CASSPSGRGEQYF
TRBV6-5	once	TRBJ1-4	CAGALTATNEKLFF